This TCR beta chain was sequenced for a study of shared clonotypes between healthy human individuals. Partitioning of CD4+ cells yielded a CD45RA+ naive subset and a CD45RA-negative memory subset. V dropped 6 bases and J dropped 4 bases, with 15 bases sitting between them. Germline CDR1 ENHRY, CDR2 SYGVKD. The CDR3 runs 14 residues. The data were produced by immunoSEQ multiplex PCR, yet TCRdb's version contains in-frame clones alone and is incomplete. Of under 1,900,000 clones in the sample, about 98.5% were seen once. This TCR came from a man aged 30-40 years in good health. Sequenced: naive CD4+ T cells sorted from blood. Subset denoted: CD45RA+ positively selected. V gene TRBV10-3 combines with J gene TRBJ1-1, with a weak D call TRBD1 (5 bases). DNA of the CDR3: TGTGCCATCAGGGGAACAGGTTTTTTCACTGAAGCTTTCTTT. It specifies CAIRGTGFFTEAFF.